These T cell receptor beta chains were read from a single sample in a study of blood T cell repertoires in COVID-19. Method: immunoSEQ multiplex PCR; TCRdb's copy keeps in-frame clones and lacks some. The sample has 100,000 or so clones, about 90% seen once; the top ten hold 11%. The sequenced sample consisted of peripheral blood. These receptors all come from a woman between 25 and 40 years old with acute or convalescent COVID-19. Each CDR3 is given without its conserved first and last residue. Each record gives: V gene, CDR3 protein.

V gene: TRBV27
CDR3 protein: ASSDGGIYEQY

V gene: TRBV7-9
CDR3 protein: ASTPTVALVPGELF

V gene: TRBV6-6
CDR3 protein: ASRPAAPGSGNTIY

V gene: TRBV7-9
CDR3 protein: ASSLEGRYGYT

V gene: TRBV5-1
CDR3 protein: ASSLDGVGDTQY

V gene: TRBV28
CDR3 protein: ASSLGAAYTNYGYT

V gene: TRBV3-1/TRBV3-2
CDR3 protein: ASSPQGLSYNSPLH

V gene: TRBV2
CDR3 protein: ASSEEGPGELF

V gene: TRBV19
CDR3 protein: ASSPPTSGVGNEQF

V gene: TRBV11-3
CDR3 protein: ASSLGTTGGDEQF

V gene: TRBV7-8
CDR3 protein: ASSSDRPSSYNSPLH

V gene: TRBV11-2
CDR3 protein: ASSILTGTGNKAF

V gene: TRBV12-5
CDR3 protein: ASGLGAREGYGYT

V gene: TRBV4-2
CDR3 protein: ASSQGLAYEQY

V gene: TRBV5-1
CDR3 protein: ASSLFTGIPNNEQF

V gene: TRBV5-1
CDR3 protein: ASSQTGDDQPQH

V gene: TRBV6-6
CDR3 protein: ASSSRGSYGYT

V gene: TRBV18
CDR3 protein: ASSPNILDTEAF

V gene: TRBV15
CDR3 protein: ATSQGGNTEAF

V gene: TRBV28
CDR3 protein: ASSPGQGRTYEQY

V gene: TRBV11-2
CDR3 protein: ASSPGVKKGEKLF

V gene: TRBV5-1
CDR3 protein: ASSKQGALDGYT

V gene: TRBV9
CDR3 protein: ASRKTSGLSDTQY

V gene: TRBV7-3
CDR3 protein: ASSYRGEAGELF

V gene: TRBV4-2
CDR3 protein: ASSQTGTSASYEQY

V gene: TRBV10-2
CDR3 protein: ASSEGLLT

V gene: TRBV3-1/TRBV3-2
CDR3 protein: ASSRQGGYEQY